Listed here are 16 T cell receptor beta chains from one sample, sequenced in a study of T cells after yellow fever vaccination. TCRdb re-called the 5' RACE reads with MiXCR, one entry per CDR3 protein. The sample has approximately 580,000 distinct CDR3 sequences; 17% are singletons. The starting material was PBMCs, obtained 5 days after the first yellow fever vaccination. These receptors originate from a young man who received the YFV17D yellow fever vaccine.

The rearrangement joins TRBV6-2 or TRBV6-3 to TRBJ2-5, with a weak D call TRBD2 (7 bases). Germline assignment: CDR1 MNHEY and CDR2 SVGEGT. With 8 bases removed from V and 2 bases from J, the gap between germline ends came to 12 bases. The CDR3 length is 13 residues. The CDR3 is CASWGGGQETQYF. The CDR3 DNA follows: TGTGCCAGCTGGGGGGGCGGACAAGAGACCCAGTACTTC.

The chain joins TRBV12-3 or TRBV12-4 to TRBJ1-1; possibly TRBD1 for D (5 bases). The V gene lost 3 bases and the J gene lost 4 bases, with 9 bases spanning the gap. The CDR3 loop spans 13 amino acids. CDR3 DNA sequence: TGTGCCAGCAGTTTTTCCAGGGCCACTGAAGCTTTCTTT. It encodes CASSFSRATEAFF.

This clonotype has a count of ten or more. CDR3 sequence reads: CASSQALNNEQFF. The CDR3 DNA is TGTGCCAGTTCACAGGCGCTTAACAATGAGCAGTTCTTC. The V gene is TRBV7-9, the J gene TRBJ2-1; D is perhaps TRBD1 (5 bases). The germline V and J ends were trimmed by 9 bases and 5 bases, with 14 bases remaining between them. The CDR3 runs 13 residues. The germline CDR1 and CDR2 sequences are SEHNR and FQNEAQ (reference sequence).

The chain uses TRBV2 and TRBJ2-3; D is uncertain. V lost 7 bases to trimming and J lost 0 bases, with 11 bases between them. This CDR3 comprises 14 residues. From germline, CDR1 is SNHLY and CDR2 FYNNEI. In DNA form, the CDR3 reads TGTGCCAGCAATAAGATGGTCAGCACAGATACGCAGTATTTT. It codes for CASNKMVSTDTQYF.

This clonotype was counted at least ten times. This chain links TRBV9 with TRBJ2-3; D is perhaps TRBD1 (6 bases). This CDR3 region has 15 residues. V lost 1 base, J lost 4 bases, and 13 bases lay in between. Germline CDR1 SGDLS, CDR2 YYNGEE. CDR3 protein: CASSVNTGSPDTQYF. Here the CDR3 DNA reads TGTGCCAGCAGCGTAAACACAGGGAGTCCAGATACGCAGTATTTT.

This clonotype has at least ten counts. The V and J genes are TRBV15 and TRBJ2-1; D might be TRBD1 (5 bases). Germline loops: CDR1 LNHNV, CDR2 YYDKDF (reference sequence). V lost 3 bases to trimming and J lost 6 bases, with 15 bases between them. The length of the CDR3 is 15 residues. The CDR3 spells CATSSSGALGNEQFF. Here the CDR3 DNA reads TGTGCCACCAGCAGTTCTGGGGCACTCGGCAATGAGCAGTTCTTC.

The V and J genes are TRBV12-3 or TRBV12-4 and TRBJ1-1, with TRBD1 identical over 7 bases. Trimming took 0 bases from V and 1 from J; bases not matched to a gene: 5. This CDR3 contains 16 residues. CDR3 nucleotide sequence: TGTGCCAGCAGTTTAGCGACAGGGCTAGGGAACACTGAAGCTTTCTTT. Protein sequence: CASSLATGLGNTEAFF.

This sequence joins TRBV7-2 and TRBJ1-2; D might be TRBD1 (5 bases). The length of the CDR3 is 15 residues. The V gene lost 1 base and the J gene lost 2 bases, with 11 bases spanning the gap. Per germline, CDR1 SGHTA and CDR2 FQGNSA. CDR3 sequence reads: CASSLGGGTNYGYTF. The CDR3 DNA is TGTGCCAGCAGCTTAGGGGGGGGGACGAACTATGGCTACACCTTC.

This clonotype was recorded a few times. The chain uses TRBV18 and TRBJ2-5; D is ambiguous. CDR3 length: 12 amino acids. V was cut by 7 bases and J by 1 base, with 7 bases left in between. Per the germline V gene, CDR1 is KGHSH and CDR2 is LQKENI. The CDR3 DNA is TGTGCCAGCTTCACCCTCCAAGAGACCCAGTACTTC. Translating gives CASFTLQETQYF.

The rearrangement uses TRBV5-1 and TRBJ2-5; no definite D call. The CDR3 has 14 amino acids. CDR1 is SGHRS, CDR2 YFSETQ, per germline. With 0 bases removed from V and 1 base from J, the gap between germline ends came to 7 bases. The CDR3 region is CASSLAKTQETQYF. The CDR3 nucleotides are TGCGCCAGCAGCTTGGCTAAGACCCAAGAGACCCAGTACTTC. The full variable domain, with the rest looked up from reference TRBV5-1 and TRBJ2-5, is KAGVTQTPRYLIKTRGQQVTLSCSPISGHRSVSWYQQTPGQGLQFLFEYFSETQRNKGNFPGRFSGRQFSNSRSEMNVSTLELGDSALYLCASSLAKTQETQYFGPGTRLLVL.

V and J are TRBV7-2 and TRBJ1-5, with a tentative D call TRBD1 (5 bases). Germline values: CDR1 SGHTA, CDR2 FQGNSA. CDR3 length: 16 amino acids. V was clipped by 1 base and J by 7 bases, with 17 bases between them. The CDR3 reads CASSLVGGGGRQPQHF. In nucleotides, the CDR3 is TGTGCCAGCAGCTTAGTCGGCGGTGGGGGGAGGCAGCCCCAGCATTTT.

This clonotype has a handful of counts. V is TRBV18 and J is TRBJ2-7; D is undetermined. CDR3 size: 13 residues. CDR1 is KGHSH, CDR2 LQKENI, per germline. The germline V and J ends were trimmed by 0 bases and 5 bases, with 8 bases remaining between them. In DNA, the CDR3 is TGTGCCAGCTCACCACCGGCTCCCCACGAGCAGTACTTC. Translated, it gives CASSPPAPHEQYF.

The chain carries TRBV12-3 or TRBV12-4 and TRBJ2-7; D unclear. The CDR3 contains 12 residues. V gave up 6 bases and J gave up 3 bases, with 9 bases separating them. In DNA form, the CDR3 reads TGTGCCAGCAGGCAAGGCCTCTACGAGCAGTACTTC. Translated: CASRQGLYEQYF.

This clonotype was detected a few times. The chain carries TRBV14 and TRBJ1-2, with 7 bases matching TRBD1. Germline assignment: CDR1 SGHDN and CDR2 FVKESK. The CDR3 contains 17 residues. Losses at the gene ends were 1 base for V and 3 bases for J; bases not matched to a gene: 11. Written as DNA, the CDR3 is TGTGCCAGCAGCCAAGTACGACAGGGAAACTATCACTATGGCTACACCTTC. Amino acids: CASSQVRQGNYHYGYTF.

The table lists this clonotype with many counts. The rearrangement joins TRBV11-2 to TRBJ1-2; D may be TRBD1 (5 bases). V was clipped by 2 bases and J by 0 bases, with 13 bases between them. Germline CDR1 is SGHAT and CDR2 is FQNNGV. The CDR3 runs to 16 residues. The CDR3 nucleotides read TGTGCCAGCAGCTTAATTCAATGGGGCGCTAACTATGGCTACACCTTC. Translating gives CASSLIQWGANYGYTF.

The sample holds a few counts of this clonotype. The gene calls are TRBV12-3 or TRBV12-4 and TRBJ2-1; 9 nucleotides agree with TRBD2. CDR3 size: 14 residues. V gave up 7 bases and J gave up 6 bases; unmatched junction bases: 7. The CDR3 bases are TGTGCCAGCACCCCAGCGGGGGGCGGCAATGAGCAGTTCTTC. Encoded protein: CASTPAGGGNEQFF.